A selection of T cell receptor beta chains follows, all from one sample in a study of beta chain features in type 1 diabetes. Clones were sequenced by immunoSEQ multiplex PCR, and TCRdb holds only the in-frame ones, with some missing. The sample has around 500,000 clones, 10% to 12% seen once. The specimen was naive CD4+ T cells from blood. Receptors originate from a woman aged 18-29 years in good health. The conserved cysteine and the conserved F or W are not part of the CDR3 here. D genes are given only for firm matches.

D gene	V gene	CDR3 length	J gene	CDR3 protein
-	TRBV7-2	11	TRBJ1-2	ASSLAGTSGYT
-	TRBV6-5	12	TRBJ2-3	ASSRDISTDTQY
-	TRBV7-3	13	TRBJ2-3	ASSLLAMGTDTQY
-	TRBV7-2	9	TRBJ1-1	ASSLYTEAF
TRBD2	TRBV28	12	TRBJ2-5	ASRVSGTQETQY
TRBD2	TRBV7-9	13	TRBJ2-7	ASSRGGTSSYEQY
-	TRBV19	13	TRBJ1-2	ATNYKGTVFGGYT
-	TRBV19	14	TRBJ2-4	ASSIVSTLAKNIQY
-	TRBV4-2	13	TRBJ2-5	ASSQDHGRVETQY
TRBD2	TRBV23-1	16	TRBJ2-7	ASSQPSDRREISYEQY
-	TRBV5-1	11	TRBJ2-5	ASSFKGMETQY
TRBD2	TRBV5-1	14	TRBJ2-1	ASRTSRGREQNEQF
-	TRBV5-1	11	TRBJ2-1	ASSPGQYNEQF
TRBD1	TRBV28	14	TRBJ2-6	ASSDRGVPGANVLT
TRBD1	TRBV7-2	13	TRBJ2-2	ASSYLDRDVGELF
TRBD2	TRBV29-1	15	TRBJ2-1	SVEDSPTSGTGVGQF
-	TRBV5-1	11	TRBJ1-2	ASSVEGQGGYT
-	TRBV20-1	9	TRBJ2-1	SGGPRYEQF
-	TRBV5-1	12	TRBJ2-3	ASMIGQSTDTQY
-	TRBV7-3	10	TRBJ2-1	ASSFWGNEQF
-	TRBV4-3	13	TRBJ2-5	ASSQVGDRLETQY
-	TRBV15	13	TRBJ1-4	ATSRGWGQSEKLF
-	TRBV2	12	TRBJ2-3	ASSEVLSTDTQY
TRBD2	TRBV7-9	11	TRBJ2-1	AIGRADRNEQF
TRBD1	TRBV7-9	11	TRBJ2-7	AIPGQGLYEQY
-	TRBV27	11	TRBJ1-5	ASGWASNQPQH
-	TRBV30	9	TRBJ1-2	AWSSNYGYT